These 22 T cell receptor beta chains came from one sample sequenced in a study of blood T cells in healthy people across ages. A sample-barcoded 5' primer and a J-beta primer mix were used in a second PCR of about 7 to 12 cycles. TCRdb re-called the 5' RACE reads through MiXCR, storing one row per CDR3 protein. This sample has 800,000 or so distinct CDR3 sequences, with 20% to 25% found just once. This sample also appeared in a second study, on T cells of mothers and their children.

Sequences were obtained from blood. The receptors shown here come from a boy between 10 and 17 years old in good health.

This clonotype has only a few counts. The gene calls are TRBV10-3 and TRBJ2-7, with TRBD1 matching over 9 bases. V gave up 7 bases and J gave up 2 bases; unmatched junction bases: 6. This CDR3 region has 14 residues. CDR1 and CDR2 from the germline V gene are ENHRY and SYGVKD. CDR3 protein: CAINGRDRAYEQYF. CDR3 in DNA: TGTGCCATCAATGGCCGGGACAGGGCCTACGAGCAGTACTTC.

This clonotype has a handful of counts. This rearrangement joins TRBV2 to TRBJ2-5, with 11 bases that match TRBD2. Gene TRBJ2-1 matches the end of the DNA better, so the J call may be wrong. The germline gives CDR1 SNHLY, CDR2 FYNNEI. CDR3 length: 15 residues. The DNA of the CDR3 is TGTGCCAGCAGTGAGTCTAGCGGGAGGCTCAATGAGCAGTTCTTC. Amino acids: CASSESSGRLNEQFF.

The J gene is TRBJ1-1, the V gene TRBV3-1; D is ambiguous. Between the trimmed V and J ends, which lost 4 bases and 8 bases, there was a span of 11 bases. Looked up from germline, CDR1 is LGHDT and CDR2 is YNNKEL (reference sequence). The CDR3 covers 12 residues. The CDR3 here is CASSRLDAEAFF. The DNA for the CDR3 is TGTGCCAGCAGCCGATTAGATGCGGAAGCTTTCTTT.

The J gene is TRBJ2-1, the V gene TRBV4-2, with a weak D call TRBD2 (5 bases). The CDR3 spans 14 residues. The V gene's germline CDR1 is LGHNA and CDR2 YNFKEQ. With 3 bases removed from V and 8 bases from J, the gap between germline ends came to 14 bases. CDR3 bases: TGTGCCAGCAGCCAGGTGGACGGAGGCGATGAGCAGTTCTTC. Protein: CASSQVDGGDEQFF.

This clonotype was seen repeatedly, ten times or more. The chain uses TRBV12-3 or TRBV12-4 and TRBJ1-2; 8 positions agree with TRBD1. The CDR3 covers 14 residues. With V trimmed by 4 bases and J by 2 bases, 3 bases remained unmatched. The chain's CDR3 is CASSSGGPNYGYTF. The CDR3 coding sequence is TGTGCCAGCAGTTCAGGGGGCCCCAACTATGGCTACACCTTC.

The chain has TRBV24-1 and TRBJ2-1; a possible D gene is TRBD1 (5 bases). V lost 12 bases and J 8 bases, leaving 13 bases between the germline ends. The CDR3 has 11 amino acids. Per germline, CDR1 KGHDR and CDR2 SFDVKD. CDR3 in amino acids: CAAVSGHEQFF. The DNA of the CDR3 is TGTGCCGCGGTCTCAGGGCATGAGCAGTTCTTC.

This chain joins TRBV6-5 and TRBJ1-1; the D is unclear. The CDR3 length is 13 residues. V lost 6 bases, J lost 1 base, and 9 bases lay in between. Per the germline V gene, CDR1 is MNHEY and CDR2 is SVGAGI. The CDR3 DNA reads as TGTGCCAGCAGGCACCCAGGGAACACTGAAGCTTTCTTT. Protein sequence: CASRHPGNTEAFF.

V gene TRBV4-2 combines with J gene TRBJ1-1; tentative D call: TRBD1 (6 bases). Germline V gene lookup returns CDR1 LGHNA and CDR2 YNFKEQ. CDR3 length equals 13 residues. With 8 bases removed from V and 2 bases from J, the gap between germline ends came to 12 bases. The CDR3 loop reads CASRGGGNTEAFF. The CDR3 bases are TGTGCCAGCCGAGGAGGGGGAAACACTGAAGCTTTCTTT.

This clonotype was detected only a few times. The rearrangement uses TRBV29-1 and TRBJ2-7; 9 positions match TRBD1. J gave up 2 bases and V 1 base, and 3 bases lay outside the gene matches. Per the germline V gene, CDR1 is SQVTM and CDR2 is ANQGSEA. This CDR3 is 14 amino acids long. CDR3 region: CSVEADRGTYEQYF. The CDR3 nucleotides read TGCAGCGTTGAAGCGGACAGGGGAACCTACGAGCAGTACTTC.

This clonotype was counted between two and nine times. This chain links TRBV5-5 with TRBJ2-5, with D possibly called TRBD1 or TRBD2 (5 bases each). Gene TRBJ2-1 matches the end of the DNA better, so the J call may be wrong. The CDR3 sequence is 15 residues long. The germline V gene has CDR1 SGHKS and CDR2 YYEKEE (reference sequence). The CDR3 is CASSLEGWDRDEQFF. In DNA, the CDR3 is TGTGCCAGCAGCTTGGAGGGTTGGGACCGCGATGAGCAGTTCTTC.

This clonotype was counted only a few times. The J gene is TRBJ2-5, the V gene TRBV7-6, with D possibly matching TRBD2 (5 bases). V lost 1 base and J lost 4, with 16 bases in between. CDR1 and CDR2 from the germline V gene are SGHVS and FNYEAQ. The CDR3 runs to 16 residues. The CDR3 DNA reads TGTGCCAGCAGCTTAGTTCCCGCAGAGACTACAGAGACCCAGTACTTC. It codes for CASSLVPAETTETQYF.

This clonotype occurred a few times. The V gene is TRBV20-1, the J gene TRBJ2-5; D gene ambiguous. With the DNA end fitting TRBJ2-1 better, the J assignment may be wrong. The CDR3 totals 13 residues. Germline V CDR1 and CDR2: DFQATT, SNEGSKA (reference sequence). CDR3 nucleotide sequence: TGCAGTGCTAGAACGCAGAGTCTTTGGGAGCAGTTCTTC. It yields the protein CSARTQSLWEQFF.

This chain joins TRBV4-1 and TRBJ2-1; D might be TRBD1 (5 bases). The CDR3 runs to 15 residues. V lost 4 bases and J lost 6, with 16 bases in between. Germline V CDR1 and CDR2: MGHRA, YSYEKL. The CDR3 loop reads CASSPGPGMVNEQFF. CDR3 nucleotides: TGCGCCAGCAGCCCCGGACCAGGGATGGTCAATGAGCAGTTCTTC.

The chain employs TRBV7-9 and TRBJ2-5, with D perhaps matching TRBD1 (6 bases). The DNA end lines up better with TRBJ2-7; the J call may be wrong. The germline V gene has CDR1 SEHNR and CDR2 FQNEAQ (reference sequence). The CDR3 spans 14 residues. The DNA for the CDR3 is TGTGCCAGCAGCTCAATTACAGGGCCCTACGAGCAGTACTTC. This codes for CASSSITGPYEQYF.

The chain recombines TRBV6-2 or TRBV6-3 with TRBJ1-4; D is unclear. Germline-derived CDR1 and CDR2 are MNHEY and SVGEGT. The CDR3 is made up of 15 amino acids. Between the trimmed V and J ends, which lost 2 bases and 5 bases, there was a span of 12 bases. DNA for the CDR3: TGTGCCAGCAGTTACCAATTAAGAAGGAATGAAAAACTGTTTTTT. This encodes CASSYQLRRNEKLFF.

This chain links TRBV25-1 with TRBJ1-1, with TRBD1 as a possible D gene (6 bases). The CDR3 extends over 15 amino acids. With 0 bases removed from V and 3 bases from J, the gap between germline ends came to 11 bases. Germline CDR1 reads MGHDK; CDR2 reads SYGVNS. The CDR3 DNA is TGTGCCAGCAGTGAATATGGCAGGGGATACACTGAAGCTTTCTTT. It encodes CASSEYGRGYTEAFF.

This clonotype was recorded a few times. The junction shows a germline mismatch at one end, possibly a read error. The CDR3 reads CARSHRQETYNEQFF. Here the CDR3 DNA reads TGTGCCCGCAGTCACCGCCAGGAGACATACAATGAGCAGTTCTTC. This sequence joins TRBV7-2 and TRBJ2-1; D is uncertain. The CDR3 length is 15 residues. The germline V gene has CDR1 SGHTA and CDR2 FQGNSA.

In nucleotides, the CDR3 is TGCGCCAGCAGCCAGGACCGTAGGGCGGGGGGTTACAATGAGCAGTTCTTC. It codes for CASSQDRRAGGYNEQFF. The gene calls are TRBV4-3 and TRBJ2-1; 8 bases fit TRBD2. Germline V lookup: CDR1 LGHNA, CDR2 YSLEER. This CDR3 contains 17 residues. V lost 3 bases and J lost 4; bases outside the gene matches: 11.

This clonotype was detected a few times. The chain joins TRBV27 to TRBJ1-2, with unresolved D. V was shortened by 2 bases and J by 0 bases, with 10 bases between the two germline ends. Germline assignment: CDR1 MNHEY and CDR2 SMNVEV (reference sequence). The CDR3 sequence is 15 residues long. The CDR3 protein is CASSLMYSTNYGYTF. Written as DNA, the CDR3 is TGTGCCAGCAGTTTAATGTACAGCACTAACTATGGCTACACCTTC.

The CDR3 sequence is CASSESAQLMHF. The DNA for the CDR3 is TGCGCCAGCAGTGAGTCGGCCCAGTTAATGCATTTT. V is TRBV10-2 and J is TRBJ1-5, with D hard to call. Trimming took 0 bases from V and 15 from J, leaving 12 bases between them. Per the germline V gene, CDR1 is WSHSY and CDR2 is SAAADI. The CDR3 is 12 amino acids.

The chain links TRBV5-1 to TRBJ2-3, with TRBD2 matching over 8 bases. The CDR3 spans 16 residues. The J segment lost 2 bases and the V segment lost 1 base, leaving 6 bases of the junction unmatched. Germline CDR1 SGHRS, CDR2 YFSETQ. The CDR3 is CASSLYGGRTTDTQYF. CDR3 nucleotides: TGCGCCAGCAGCTTGTATGGCGGGAGGACCACAGATACGCAGTATTTT.

This clonotype came up a few times. This chain links TRBV6-6 with TRBJ2-7; D is unresolved. V shed 3 bases and J shed 7 bases, with 7 bases lying between them. This CDR3 is 11 amino acids long. CDR1 is MNHNY, CDR2 SVGAGI, per germline (reference sequence). DNA for the CDR3: TGTGCCAGCAGTTATCGGTGGGAGCAGTACTTC. As protein: CASSYRWEQYF.